This T cell receptor (beta chain) was retrieved from a study of T cells in Graves' hyperthyroidism and ophthalmopathy (dated by TCRdb to between 2019 and 2020). Regarding the complete study: Peripheral blood samples were taken at initial diagnosis, before any treatment was given. TCR V-J signatures able to tell the groups apart were searched for in a discovery cohort of some 100 patients, of whom over 40 had Graves' ophthalmopathy and around 57 had stable Graves' hyperthyroidism. An independent validation cohort of 18 to 20 hyperthyroidism patients and about 15 patients who later progressed to ophthalmopathy tested prospective prediction of ophthalmopathy. The roughly 100 discovery patients were randomly divided into training and test sets at a 7:3 ratio. Thyroid tissue and blood T-cell repertoires from six or seven Graves' hyperthyroidism patients were also compared in the study. After sampling, hyperthyroidism patients received methimazole starting at 30 mg daily, and ophthalmopathy patients received high-dose intravenous methylprednisolone. The paper reports TCR Vbeta CDR3 sequencing of approximately 140 peripheral blood samples: over 40 ophthalmopathy, 70 to 85 hyperthyroidism and about 17 progressor patients.

TCR beta CDR3 regions were amplified from RNA transcripts. The first round of RT-PCR for the TCR CDR3 was performed with the HTBI primer set and the Qiagen OneStep RT-PCR kit. Libraries were constructed in a second round of multiplex PCR, after which size selection and purification were carried out. Libraries were sequenced paired-end with 100 bp reads on an Illumina HiSeq2000. Under the source paper's analysis protocol: SOAPnuke was used to process the raw data, throwing out any read that contained adapters or uncalled bases, had a mean Phred below 15, or lacked an exact constant-primer or identifier match. High-quality paired reads were merged with COPE v1.2.5, and unique nucleotide sequences were defined as clonotypes. MiTCR v1.1 was used to align clonotypes to the IMGT TRBV, TRBD and TRBJ reference segments. Analysis was restricted to V-J combinations with a frequency above 0.0001, which covered 99% to 99.2% of repertoires. The TCS score was defined as the ratio of F50 (clonal expansion) to E x V (chaos), calculated using BLOSUM62-based TCRdist between CDR3 peptides within each V-J. Welch's t-statistics and random forest reduced fewer than 550 V-J features to under 15, which were used in a naive Bayes classifier (R e1071). TCRdb redid the processing of the public reads, applying fastp at Q25 and MiXCR, and retained in-frame beta chains. One record per CDR3 amino acid sequence lists the most common genes and DNA. TCRdb, not the original authors, processed these V and J calls. The sample table holds under 350,000 distinct CDR3 sequences, of which around 13% were seen once. The top ten constitute 7.9% of the sample.

This clonotype appeared many times. Its antigen specificity is not known. Per-base qualities were not stored, and no clone one base away is much larger. The paper's findings and limits, for the study overall: Blood samples also contained most of the expanded thyroid clonotypes (frequency above 0.001), which suggests that blood repertoires may reflect thyroid immune responses. Sample size was not statistically predetermined, and investigators were not blinded to group allocation. In validation, progression to ophthalmopathy was predicted by the model with almost 71% sensitivity and 72.22% specificity, a median of 6.5 months before onset. Ophthalmopathy was separated from stable hyperthyroidism by a 13 V-J signature model, with around 88% sensitivity and approximately 81% specificity obtained in cross-validation and 80%/75% obtained in testing.

Graves' hyperthyroidism was defined as stable when no progression to ophthalmopathy occurred over 18 months of follow-up. The hyperthyroidism patients were between 18 and 65 years old and newly diagnosed, with a disease duration of less than 2 months. Any patient with an uncontrolled infection, another autoimmune disease, pregnancy or lactation was excluded. Diagnoses relied on clinical symptoms, serum thyroxine and TRAb, thyroid ultrasound and orbital computed tomography. PBMCs were isolated from about 9.1 ml of fresh peripheral blood by Ficoll-Paque density gradient centrifugation. Total RNA was extracted with Trizol reagent, and quality was checked on an Agilent 2100 Bioanalyzer. Trimmed from V: 5 bases; trimmed from J: 7 bases; junction bases lacking a gene match: 5. The CDR3, from cysteine to phenylalanine, totals 13 residues. Only the CDR3 DNA stays, 39 bases, in frame from base 1. The germline V gene specifies SGHAT as CDR1 and FQNNGV as CDR2.

The sample comprised blood. The receptor comes from a woman in her forties with Graves' hyperthyroidism. The chain links TRBV11-2 with TRBJ2-1, with 7 junctional bases fitting TRBD2. The CDR3 region reads CASSTLAVNEQFF. DNA sequence: TGTGCCAGCAGCACGCTAGCGGTAAATGAGCAGTTCTTC. Here the CDR3 is joined to the reference TRBV11-2 and TRBJ2-1 genes, and the full variable domain is: EAGVAQSPRYKIIEKRQSVAFWCNPISGHATLYWYQQILGQGPKLLIQFQNNGVVDDSQLPKDRFSAERLKGVDSTLKIQPAKLEDSAVYLCASSTLAVNEQFFGPGTRLTVL.